Sequencing of this T cell receptor beta chain was carried out in a study of blood T cell repertoires in COVID-19. Study details: The study drew acute and convalescent COVID-19 samples from the United States, Italy and Spain. PBMCs, B-cell-depleted T cells, or T cells were the source of the cDNA or gDNA that made up the material.

This clone was recorded once. As handled by the study authors: Amplified reference gene primers provided the basis for estimating nucleated cell counts. The assay was immunoSEQ multiplex PCR, and TCRdb's table has in-frame clones only and misses some. Clone size and the V and J calls come from that table; the DNA yielded D and trimming. This repertoire shows 100,000 to 150,000 clones, 70% to 90% found once; its top ten account for more than 0.9%. The CDR3 is 16 residues long. Per germline, CDR1 KGHSH and CDR2 LQKENI. J lost 8 bases, V lost 2 bases, and 5 bases had no gene match. The origin of this receptor is a woman at least 80 years old with acute or convalescent COVID-19. Sequenced: peripheral blood. V and J are TRBV18 and TRBJ1-6; 11 bases fit TRBD1. CDR3 region: CASSPFLGQGDSPLHF. DNA of the CDR3: TGTGCCAGCTCACCATTCTTGGGACAGGGGGATTCACCCCTCCACTTT.